A single sample is the source of the 15 T cell receptor beta chains below, sequenced in a study of shared clonotypes between healthy human individuals. The protocol was immunoSEQ multiplex PCR, while the TCRdb copy is restricted to in-frame clones and leaves out a portion. Here the sample spans 2 million to 2.5 million clones, 90% to 97% being singletons. Sequencing was performed on naive CD4+ T cells sorted from blood. Documented subset: CD45RA+ positively selected. The origin of the receptors is a man aged 18 to 29 in good health.

The chain joins TRBV6-1 to TRBJ1-1; no firm D call. The CDR3 is 13 residues long. V gave up 6 bases and J gave up 2 bases, with 10 bases separating them. Per germline, CDR1 MNHNS and CDR2 SASEGT. The CDR3 region is CASREQPNTEAFF. The DNA of the CDR3 is TGTGCCAGCAGGGAACAGCCAAACACTGAAGCTTTCTTT.

The count of this clone is one. J is TRBJ1-6 and V is TRBV10-3, with D possibly being TRBD1 (5 bases). The CDR3 length is 16 residues. Germline-derived CDR1 and CDR2 are ENHRY and SYGVKD. Trimming removed 0 bases from V and 4 bases from J, with 10 bases in between. CDR3 DNA sequence: TGTGCCATCAGTGAGTCGAGGGGTGAGTATAATTCACCCCTCCACTTT. It translates to CAISESRGEYNSPLHF.

The chain recombines TRBV18 with TRBJ2-7; perhaps TRBD2 as D (5 bases). Between the trimmed V and J ends, which lost 6 bases and 2 bases, there was a span of 17 bases. This CDR3 has 15 residues. Germline values: CDR1 KGHSH, CDR2 LQKENI. For the CDR3, the DNA is TGTGCCAGCTCTCAAACGAGGGCACCTCCCTACGAGCAGTACTTC. Protein: CASSQTRAPPYEQYF. The variable domain in full, with the rest retrieved from reference TRBV18 and TRBJ2-7, is NAGVMQNPRHLVRRRGQEARLRCSPMKGHSHVYWYRQLPEEGLKFMVYLQKENIIDESGMPKERFSAEFPKEGPSILRIQQVVRGDSAAYFCASSQTRAPPYEQYFGPGTRLTVT.

This clone was seen a handful of times. The chain employs TRBV18 and TRBJ1-2, with 7 bases identical to TRBD1. V lost 1 base, J lost 6 bases, and 8 bases stayed unmatched. The germline gives CDR1 KGHSH, CDR2 LQKENI. The length of the CDR3 is 15 residues. CDR3 bases: TGTGCCAGCTCACCACTTTACGACAGGGCCGATGGCTACACCTTC. It encodes CASSPLYDRADGYTF.

This chain uses TRBV13 with TRBJ2-5, with TRBD2 identical over 7 bases. This CDR3 spans 13 amino acids. Losses at the gene ends were 3 bases for V and 5 bases for J; bases not matched to a gene: 3. Germline assignment: CDR1 PRHDT and CDR2 FYEKMQ (reference sequence). The CDR3 coding sequence is TGTGCCAGCAGCTTCGTGGGGGGGGAGACCCAGTACTTC. Amino acid sequence: CASSFVGGETQYF.

This clone was found a few times. One end of the junction varies from germline; a read error may be responsible. This chain uses TRBV10-1 with TRBJ1-4; 12 bases are a match to TRBD1. The CDR3 spans 17 residues. Germline V CDR1 and CDR2: WNHNN, SYGVQD (reference sequence). Here the CDR3 DNA reads TGCGCCAGCAGTGAAAATCAGGGACAGGGGGCTAAGGAAAAACTGTTTTTT. Its translation: CASSENQGQGAKEKLFF.

The chain joins TRBV18 to TRBJ1-3, with D possibly being TRBD1 (6 bases). Looked up from germline, CDR1 is KGHSH and CDR2 is LQKENI. The V gene lost 1 base and the J gene lost 2 bases, with 12 bases spanning the gap. The CDR3 consists of 16 residues. The CDR3, as DNA: TGTGCCAGCTCACCACTTTCAGGGGCAACTGGAAACACCATATATTTT. Its protein product is CASSPLSGATGNTIYF.

The V gene is TRBV6-4, the J gene TRBJ2-7; D remains ambiguous. The CDR3 totals 16 residues. Germline-derived CDR1 and CDR2 are MRHNA and SNTAGT. The germline V and J ends were trimmed by 4 bases and 2 bases, with 18 bases remaining between them. This chain's CDR3 is CASSAVVDSTAYEQYF. The CDR3 coding sequence is TGTGCCAGCAGTGCAGTAGTGGATAGCACCGCCTACGAGCAGTACTTC.

This chain uses TRBV11-3 with TRBJ2-1; 9 bases match TRBD2. Trimming at V came to 1 base and at J to 8 bases, leaving 12 bases not matched to a gene. Germline lookup yields CDR1 SGHNT and CDR2 YENEEA. This CDR3 contains 17 residues. This chain's CDR3 is CASSLGRRREGRDEQFF. CDR3 in DNA: TGTGCCAGCAGCTTAGGCCGGCGGCGGGAGGGCCGCGATGAGCAGTTCTTC.

The rearrangement joins TRBV10-1 to TRBJ1-1, with D possibly being TRBD1 (6 bases). The V gene lost 6 bases and the J gene lost 6 bases, with 14 bases spanning the gap. From germline, CDR1 is WNHNN and CDR2 SYGVQD (reference sequence). The CDR3 runs 13 residues. In DNA, the CDR3 is TGCGCCAGCAGCCGGACAGTAAACGCTGAAGCTTTCTTT. Translating gives CASSRTVNAEAFF.

The chain has TRBV2 and TRBJ2-1; 7 bases match TRBD1. J was trimmed by 2 bases and V by 7 bases; bases with no gene match: 8. The V gene's germline CDR1 is SNHLY and CDR2 FYNNEI. The CDR3 runs to 15 residues. Here the CDR3 reads CASTYRDRAYNEQFF. CDR3 DNA: TGTGCCAGCACGTACCGGGACAGAGCCTACAATGAGCAGTTCTTC.

The chain is built from TRBV19 and TRBJ2-6, with a tentative D call TRBD1 (5 bases). Trimming stripped 6 bases from V and 0 bases from J, with 12 bases between. Germline CDR1 is LNHDA and CDR2 is SQIVND (reference sequence). The CDR3 totals 16 residues. Here the CDR3 DNA reads TGTGCCAGTAGGGATGACAGCGACTCTGGGGCCAACGTCCTGACTTTC. It translates to CASRDDSDSGANVLTF. Filled out from reference TRBV19 and TRBJ2-6, the complete variable domain reads DGGITQSPKYLFRKEGQNVTLSCEQNLNHDAMYWYRQDPGQGLRLIYYSQIVNDFQKGDIAEGYSVSREKKESFPLTVTSAQKNPTAFYLCASRDDSDSGANVLTFGAGSRLTVL.

The J gene is TRBJ1-2, the V gene TRBV6-5; no reliable D call. Germline CDR1 is MNHEY and CDR2 is SVGAGI. This CDR3 spans 11 amino acids. CDR3 protein: CAPGGNHGYTF. In nucleotides, the CDR3 is TGTGCTCCTGGAGGGAACCATGGCTACACCTTC.

The table lists this clone with a count of one. This rearrangement joins TRBV5-1 to TRBJ1-2; D is uncertain. The ends were cut back, 2 bases at V and 1 base at J, with 6 bases in the middle. CDR1 is SGHRS and CDR2 is YFSETQ in the germline V gene. This CDR3 comprises 13 residues. CDR3 nucleotides: TGCGCCAGCAGCTTCGACGATAACTATGGCTACACCTTC. Translation: CASSFDDNYGYTF. The entire variable domain, with the rest obtained from reference TRBV5-1 and TRBJ1-2, is as follows: KAGVTQTPRYLIKTRGQQVTLSCSPISGHRSVSWYQQTPGQGLQFLFEYFSETQRNKGNFPGRFSGRQFSNSRSEMNVSTLELGDSALYLCASSFDDNYGYTFGSGTRLTVV.

The genes are TRBV12-1 and TRBJ2-1; the table's D call, TRBD2, was not checked against the DNA. TRBV12-1 corresponds to a pseudogene. This CDR3 is built from 17 residues. In DNA, the CDR3 is TGTGCCAGCAGCTTTGTTACTAGCGGGAGAGGTAGCGATGAGCAGTTCTTC. Amino acid sequence: CASSFVTSGRGSDEQFF.